This note documents a single T cell receptor beta chain sequence. Its antigen is not known. This sample was included in a study of T cell responses to AZD1222 COVID-19 vaccine. The study, taken as a whole, reports: It should be noted that donors were predominantly white British and more often female, and clonal diversity was possibly underestimated. Baseline seropositivity occurred in only six or seven AZD1222 recipients.

Assay: immunoSEQ multiplex PCR; the TCRdb copy retains only in-frame clones and omits some. The sample contains under 200,000 clones, just over 90% of which appear only once. The CDR3 contains 13 residues. Germline V lookup: CDR1 SGHNT, CDR2 YENEEA. Trimming left V 1 base short and J 11 bases short, with 12 bases between. Sequences were derived from peripheral blood, sampled on day 0 of MenACWY control vaccination. The clonotype comes from an adult in good health. The V and J genes are TRBV11-3 and TRBJ2-1; D might be TRBD1 or TRBD2, each matching 5 bases. The CDR3 sequence: CASSLGGMGQQFF. Here the CDR3 DNA reads TGTGCCAGCAGCTTAGGAGGGATGGGGCAGCAGTTCTTC.